The rows below give T cell receptor beta chains drawn from one sample of a study of radiotherapy plus CTLA-4 blockade in lung cancer. Clones were sequenced by immunoSEQ multiplex PCR, and TCRdb holds only the in-frame ones, with some missing. Of 81,000 or so clones listed, around 81% are singletons. This sample comprised peripheral blood, obtained from a patient treated with radiotherapy plus ipilimumab. The receptors here all came from a human donor with non-small cell lung cancer that progressed on radiotherapy plus ipilimumab. CDR3s include the opening cysteine and the closing phenylalanine or tryptophan. Fields, in order: CDR3 length, D gene, clone size, V gene, J gene, CDR3 protein, CDR3 DNA. The D gene is left open where the match is weak. Expanded clones are given a class, and other clones once, few, many or no size at all.

12,.,.,TRBV7-8,TRBJ1-1,CASSFRTVEAFF,TGTGCCAGCAGCTTTAGGACCGTTGAAGCTTTCTTT
17,.,.,TRBV4-2,TRBJ2-3,CASSQEPSIARTDTQYF,TGTGCCAGCAGCCAAGAACCCTCGATAGCGCGCACAGATACGCAGTATTTT
14,.,.,TRBV29-1,TRBJ1-2,CSAGFLGADEGYTF,TGCAGCGCGGGGTTTCTAGGGGCGGACGAGGGCTACACCTTC
13,.,.,TRBV27,TRBJ1-1,CASSKQGRREAFF,TGTGCCAGCAGTAAACAGGGTCGCAGGGAAGCTTTCTTT
13,.,.,TRBV11-2,TRBJ1-2,CASSLGAAYGYTF,TGTGCCAGCAGCTTAGGGGCGGCTTACGGCTACACCTTC
10,.,.,TRBV7-2,TRBJ1-2,CCTGDGGYTF,TGCTGCACCGGGGACGGTGGCTACACCTTC
15,TRBD1,.,TRBV7-9,TRBJ2-3,CASSLGDRDGDTQYF,TGTGCCAGCAGCTTAGGGGACAGGGACGGAGATACGCAGTATTTT
15,.,.,TRBV9,TRBJ1-2,CASSPDPTRNEGYTF,TGTGCCAGCAGCCCTGACCCTACCCGAAACGAGGGCTACACCTTC
13,TRBD2,.,TRBV2,TRBJ2-7,CASSPGLPYEQYF,TGTGCCAGCAGTCCGGGACTACCCTACGAGCAGTACTTC
16,TRBD1,.,TRBV4-2,TRBJ2-2,CASSQAGQGMPGELFF,TGTGCCAGCAGCCAAGCGGGACAGGGGATGCCCGGGGAGCTGTTTTTT
13,.,.,TRBV2,TRBJ2-5,CATTRPSLETQYF,TGTGCCACCACAAGACCGTCCTTGGAGACCCAGTACTTC
13,.,.,TRBV29-1,TRBJ1-1,CSVRGGGTTEAFF,TGCAGCGTTCGAGGGGGGGGAACCACTGAAGCTTTCTTT
16,.,few,TRBV7-9,TRBJ2-1,CASNAPTGISYNEQFF,TGTGCCAGCAACGCGCCAACAGGGATTTCCTACAATGAGCAGTTCTTC
13,.,medium-sized,TRBV19,TRBJ1-2,CASSTTGGDGYTF,TGTGCCAGTTCAACGACGGGCGGGGATGGCTACACCTTC
14,.,.,TRBV7-9,TRBJ1-1,CASSPGAVNTEAFF,TGTGCCAGCAGCCCAGGGGCAGTAAACACTGAAGCTTTCTTT
15,TRBD2,.,TRBV30,TRBJ2-5,CAWRKGLAGRETQYF,TGTGCCTGGAGGAAGGGACTAGCGGGACGAGAGACCCAGTACTTC
15,.,.,TRBV18,TRBJ2-4,CASSPPTSAKNIQYF,TGTGCCAGCTCACCACCGACTAGTGCCAAAAACATTCAGTACTTC
15,.,.,TRBV5-8,TRBJ1-4,CASSSTGSLNEKLFF,TGTGCCAGCAGCTCGACGGGTAGCTTAAATGAAAAACTGTTTTTT
13,.,.,TRBV4-3,TRBJ2-7,CASSLRVDYEQYF,TGCGCCAGCAGCCTAAGGGTGGACTACGAGCAGTACTTC
13,.,.,TRBV30,TRBJ1-2,CAQRLDKNYGYTF,TGTGCCCAGAGGCTGGACAAAAACTATGGCTACACCTTC
14,TRBD1,once,TRBV19,TRBJ1-5,CASSDRDSNQPQHF,TGTGCCAGTAGTGACAGGGATAGCAATCAGCCCCAGCATTTT
14,TRBD1,.,TRBV6-1,TRBJ1-4,CASRKDRGHEKLFF,TGTGCCAGCAGGAAAGACAGGGGGCATGAAAAACTGTTTTTT
14,.,.,TRBV7-2,TRBJ1-2,CASSSPPGGRGYTF,TGTGCCAGCAGCTCACCACCGGGGGGAAGGGGCTACACCTTC
14,.,once,TRBV6-5,TRBJ2-5,CASSRPSRGETQYF,TGTGCCAGCAGTCGACCCAGTAGGGGAGAGACCCAGTACTTC
15,.,once,TRBV4-2,TRBJ2-3,CASSPTESSTDTQYF,TGTGCCAGCAGTCCGACAGAATCTAGCACAGATACGCAGTATTTT
14,.,.,TRBV7-9,TRBJ2-7,CASSPRGAVYEQYF,TGTGCCAGCAGCCCGCGCGGCGCTGTCTACGAGCAGTACTTC
11,.,.,TRBV5-6,TRBJ1-2,CASSLGYGYTF,TGTGCCAGCAGCTTGGGCTATGGCTACACCTTC
12,.,.,TRBV7-9,TRBJ2-3,CASSTLSDTQYF,TGTGCCAGCAGCACCCTTTCGGATACGCAGTATTTT
14,.,once,TRBV28,TRBJ1-5,CASSLGQFNQPQHF,TGTGCCAGCAGTCTAGGACAGTTCAATCAGCCCCAGCATTTT
19,.,.,TRBV7-9,TRBJ2-3,CASSSPTSSETLSTDTQYF,TGTGCCAGCAGCTCTCCGACTAGTAGTGAGACACTGAGCACAGATACGCAGTATTTT
13,.,.,TRBV28,TRBJ1-5,CASRQVGDQPQHF,TGTGCCAGCAGACAGGTGGGCGATCAGCCCCAGCATTTT
13,.,.,TRBV5-1,TRBJ1-1,CASGEGLNTEAFF,TGCGCCAGCGGCGAGGGCTTGAACACTGAAGCTTTCTTT
15,.,.,TRBV19,TRBJ2-7,CASQSVDSASYEQYF,TGTGCCAGCCAATCGGTGGACAGTGCCTCCTACGAGCAGTACTTC
16,TRBD2,.,TRBV4-2,TRBJ2-3,CASSHGWRGEPDTQYF,TGTGCCAGCAGCCATGGCTGGCGGGGGGAGCCTGATACGCAGTATTTT
15,TRBD2,.,TRBV27,TRBJ2-3,CASSLFGTKGDTQYF,TGTGCCAGCAGTTTATTCGGGACTAAAGGAGATACGCAGTATTTT
16,TRBD2,.,TRBV14,TRBJ2-3,CASSPTSGRPPDTQYF,TGTGCCAGCAGCCCGACTAGCGGGAGACCCCCCGATACGCAGTATTTT
13,TRBD1,.,TRBV28,TRBJ2-7,CASRRQGTYEQYF,TGTGCCAGCAGAAGACAGGGAACCTACGAGCAGTACTTC
15,TRBD2,.,TRBV27,TRBJ2-1,CASSFPGTRKNEQFF,TGTGCCAGCAGTTTCCCGGGGACTAGAAAGAATGAGCAGTTCTTC
13,.,once,TRBV28,TRBJ1-2,CASSLPPLGGYTF,TGTGCCAGCAGTTTACCCCCTCTAGGGGGCTACACCTTC
15,TRBD2,.,TRBV6-1,TRBJ2-7,CASSASGLAAYEQYF,TGTGCCAGCAGTGCCTCGGGCCTAGCGGCCTACGAGCAGTACTTC
15,.,once,TRBV4-3,TRBJ1-1,CASSQDLGIGTEAFF,TGCGCCAGCAGCCAAGATCTGGGGATAGGAACTGAAGCTTTCTTT
12,TRBD2,.,TRBV13,TRBJ2-7,CASRRGGHEQYF,TGTGCCAGCAGGCGCGGGGGGCACGAGCAGTACTTC
13,.,.,TRBV5-6,TRBJ2-7,CASSREPSYEQYF,TGTGCCAGCAGCAGGGAACCATCCTACGAGCAGTACTTC
15,TRBD1,.,TRBV19,TRBJ2-7,CASSLRDRGPYEQYF,TGTGCCAGTAGTCTCCGGGACAGGGGCCCCTACGAGCAGTACTTC
14,.,.,TRBV16,TRBJ1-1,CASSSTGLWTEAFF,TGTGCCAGCAGCTCCACAGGGCTATGGACTGAAGCTTTCTTT
19,TRBD2,few,TRBV30,TRBJ2-1,CAWSVRGGGTSGRRAEQFF,TGTGCCTGGAGTGTACGTGGAGGAGGGACTAGCGGCCGAAGGGCTGAGCAGTTCTTC
14,TRBD1,.,TRBV30,TRBJ2-7,CAWSVRQGVYEQYF,TGTGCCTGGAGTGTACGCCAGGGGGTTTACGAGCAGTACTTC
16,TRBD1,.,TRBV5-8,TRBJ1-4,CASSLAGAGQGRKLFF,TGTGCCAGCAGCTTGGCCGGGGCGGGACAGGGGAGAAAACTGTTTTTT
15,.,.,TRBV7-9,TRBJ2-7,CASSLGDNPPYEQYF,TGTGCCAGCAGCTTAGGAGACAACCCCCCCTACGAGCAGTACTTC
15,TRBD2,.,TRBV9,TRBJ2-5,CASSGVAGAQETQYF,TGTGCCAGCAGCGGTGTAGCGGGGGCCCAAGAGACCCAGTACTTC
15,.,.,TRBV11-3,TRBJ2-7,CASSLGTQAGNEQYF,TGTGCCAGCAGCTTAGGCACACAAGCGGGCAACGAGCAGTACTTC
12,.,.,TRBV18,TRBJ1-3,CASSVSGNTIYF,TGTGCCAGCTCCGTCTCTGGAAACACCATATATTTT